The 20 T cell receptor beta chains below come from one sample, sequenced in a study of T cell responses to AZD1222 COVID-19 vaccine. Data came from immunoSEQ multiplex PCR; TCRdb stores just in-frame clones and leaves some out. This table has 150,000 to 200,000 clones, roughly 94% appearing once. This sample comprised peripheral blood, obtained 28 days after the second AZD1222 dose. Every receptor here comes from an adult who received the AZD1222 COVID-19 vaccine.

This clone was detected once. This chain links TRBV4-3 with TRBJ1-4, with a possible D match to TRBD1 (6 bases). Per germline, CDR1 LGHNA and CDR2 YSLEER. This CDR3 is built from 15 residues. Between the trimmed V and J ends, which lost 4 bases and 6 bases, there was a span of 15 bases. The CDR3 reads CASSRTGSVDEKLFF. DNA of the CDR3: TGCGCCAGCAGCCGAACAGGGTCGGTGGATGAAAAACTGTTTTTT.

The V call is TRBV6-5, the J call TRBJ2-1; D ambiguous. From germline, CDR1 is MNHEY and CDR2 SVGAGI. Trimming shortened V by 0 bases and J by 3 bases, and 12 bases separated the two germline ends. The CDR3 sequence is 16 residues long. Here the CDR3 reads CASSYSRRKDYNEQFF. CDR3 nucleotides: TGTGCCAGCAGTTACTCGCGCAGGAAAGACTACAATGAGCAGTTCTTC.

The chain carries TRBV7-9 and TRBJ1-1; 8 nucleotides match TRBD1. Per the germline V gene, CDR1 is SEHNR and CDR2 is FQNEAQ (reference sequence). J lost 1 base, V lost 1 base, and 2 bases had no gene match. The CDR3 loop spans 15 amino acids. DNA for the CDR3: TGTGCCAGCAGCTTAGTTGGACAGGGGAACACTGAAGCTTTCTTT. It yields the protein CASSLVGQGNTEAFF.

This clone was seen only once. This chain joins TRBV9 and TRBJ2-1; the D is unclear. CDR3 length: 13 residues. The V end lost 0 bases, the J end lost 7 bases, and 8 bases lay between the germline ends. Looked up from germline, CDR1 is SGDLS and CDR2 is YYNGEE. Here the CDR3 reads CASSVGSQNEQFF. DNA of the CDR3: TGTGCCAGCAGCGTAGGGTCACAAAATGAGCAGTTCTTC.

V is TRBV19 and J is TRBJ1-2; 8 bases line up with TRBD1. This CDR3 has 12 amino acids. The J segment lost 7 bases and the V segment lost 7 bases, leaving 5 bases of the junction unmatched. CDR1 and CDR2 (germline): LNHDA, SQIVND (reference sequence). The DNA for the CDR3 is TGTGCCAGTACCCCAGGGGGCGGTGGCTACACCTTC. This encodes CASTPGGGGYTF.

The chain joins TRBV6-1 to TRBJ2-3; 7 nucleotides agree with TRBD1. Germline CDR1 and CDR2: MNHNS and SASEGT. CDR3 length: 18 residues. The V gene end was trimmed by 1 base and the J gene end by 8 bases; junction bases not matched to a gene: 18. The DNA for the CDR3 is TGTGCCAGCAGTGAAGGTTACCGGACAGGACGCCCCGTGGGTACGCAGTATTTT. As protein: CASSEGYRTGRPVGTQYF.

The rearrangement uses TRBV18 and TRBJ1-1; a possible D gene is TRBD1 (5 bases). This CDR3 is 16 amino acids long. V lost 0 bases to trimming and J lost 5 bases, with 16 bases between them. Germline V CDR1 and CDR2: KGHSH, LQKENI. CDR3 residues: CASSPPDSGGTTEAFF. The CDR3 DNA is TGTGCCAGCTCACCACCGGACTCGGGGGGGACGACTGAAGCTTTCTTT.

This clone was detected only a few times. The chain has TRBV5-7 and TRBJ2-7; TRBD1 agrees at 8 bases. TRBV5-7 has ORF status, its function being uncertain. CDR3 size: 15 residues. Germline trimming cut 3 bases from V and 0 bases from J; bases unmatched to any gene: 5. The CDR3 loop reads CASSWGQESSYEQYF. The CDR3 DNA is TGTGCCAGCAGCTGGGGACAGGAGAGCTCCTACGAGCAGTACTTC.

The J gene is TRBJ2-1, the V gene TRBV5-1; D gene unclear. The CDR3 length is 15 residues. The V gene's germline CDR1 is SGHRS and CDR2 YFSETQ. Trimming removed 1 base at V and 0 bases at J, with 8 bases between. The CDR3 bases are TGCGCCAGCAGCTTGCGGAGAAGCTCCTACAATGAGCAGTTCTTC. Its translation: CASSLRRSSYNEQFF.

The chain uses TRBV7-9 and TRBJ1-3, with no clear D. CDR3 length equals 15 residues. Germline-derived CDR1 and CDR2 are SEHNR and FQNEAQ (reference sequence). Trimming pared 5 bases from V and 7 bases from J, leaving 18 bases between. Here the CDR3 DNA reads TGTGCCAGCAGCCCTAGAGCGCAGTCTTGGAACACCATATATTTT. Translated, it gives CASSPRAQSWNTIYF.

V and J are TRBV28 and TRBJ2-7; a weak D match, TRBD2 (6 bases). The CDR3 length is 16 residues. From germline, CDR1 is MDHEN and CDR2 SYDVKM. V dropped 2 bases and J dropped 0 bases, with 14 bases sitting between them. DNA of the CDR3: TGTGCCAGCAGTTTAGCCCTAAGGGAGGTCTCCTACGAGCAGTACTTC. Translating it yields CASSLALREVSYEQYF.

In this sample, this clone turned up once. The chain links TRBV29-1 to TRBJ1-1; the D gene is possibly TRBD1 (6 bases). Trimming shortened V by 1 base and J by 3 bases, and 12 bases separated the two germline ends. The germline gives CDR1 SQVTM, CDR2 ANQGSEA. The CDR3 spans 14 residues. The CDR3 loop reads CSVEGQAGDTEAFF. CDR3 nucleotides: TGCAGCGTTGAAGGTCAGGCAGGGGACACTGAAGCTTTCTTT.

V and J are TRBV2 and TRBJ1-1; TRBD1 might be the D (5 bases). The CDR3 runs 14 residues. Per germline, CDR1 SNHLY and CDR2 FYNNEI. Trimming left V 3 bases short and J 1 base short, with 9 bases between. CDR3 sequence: CASSDQGPNTEAFF. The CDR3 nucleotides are TGTGCCAGCAGTGATCAGGGACCGAACACTGAAGCTTTCTTT.

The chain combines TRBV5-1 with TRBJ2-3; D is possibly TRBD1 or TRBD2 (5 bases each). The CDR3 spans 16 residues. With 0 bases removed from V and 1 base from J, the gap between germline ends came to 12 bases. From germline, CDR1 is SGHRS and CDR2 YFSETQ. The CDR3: CASSLAPMGGTDTQYF. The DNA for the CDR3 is TGCGCCAGCAGCTTGGCACCCATGGGGGGCACAGATACGCAGTATTTT. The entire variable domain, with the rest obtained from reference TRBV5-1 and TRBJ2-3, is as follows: KAGVTQTPRYLIKTRGQQVTLSCSPISGHRSVSWYQQTPGQGLQFLFEYFSETQRNKGNFPGRFSGRQFSNSRSEMNVSTLELGDSALYLCASSLAPMGGTDTQYFGPGTRLTVL.

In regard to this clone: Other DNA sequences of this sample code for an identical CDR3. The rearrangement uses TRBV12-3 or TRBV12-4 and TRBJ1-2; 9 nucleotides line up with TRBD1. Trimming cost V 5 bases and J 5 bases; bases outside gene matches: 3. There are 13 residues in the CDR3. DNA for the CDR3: TGTGCCAGCAGTCTGACAGGGGGGTATGGCTACACCTTC. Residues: CASSLTGGYGYTF.

The CDR3 DNA is TGCAGCGTTGAAGGCCTTAGCGGGAGGGCCTACAATGAGCAGTTCTTC. Translating it yields CSVEGLSGRAYNEQFF. This chain connects TRBV29-1 to TRBJ2-1; TRBD2 aligns across 11 bases. The CDR3 has 16 amino acids. Per the germline V gene, CDR1 is SQVTM and CDR2 is ANQGSEA. V dropped 1 base and J dropped 2; count of bases not matched to a gene: 4.

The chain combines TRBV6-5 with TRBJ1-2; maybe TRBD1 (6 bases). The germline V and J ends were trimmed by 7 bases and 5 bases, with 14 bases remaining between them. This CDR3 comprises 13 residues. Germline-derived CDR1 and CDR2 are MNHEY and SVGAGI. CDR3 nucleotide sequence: TGTGCCAGCACCGATACAGGGACTTATGGCTACACCTTC. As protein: CASTDTGTYGYTF.

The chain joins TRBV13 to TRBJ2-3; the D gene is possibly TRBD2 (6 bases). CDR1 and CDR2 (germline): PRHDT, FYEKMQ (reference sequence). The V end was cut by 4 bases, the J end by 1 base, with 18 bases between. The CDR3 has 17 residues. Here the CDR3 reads CASSSGRDWYRTDTQYF. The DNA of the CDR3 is TGTGCCAGCAGCTCTGGACGGGACTGGTACCGCACAGATACGCAGTATTTT.

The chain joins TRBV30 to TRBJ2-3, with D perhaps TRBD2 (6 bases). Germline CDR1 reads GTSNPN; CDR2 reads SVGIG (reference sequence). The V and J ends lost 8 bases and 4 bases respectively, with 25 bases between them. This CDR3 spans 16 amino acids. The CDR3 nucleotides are TGTGCCCGCATCCGCGGAGGGCAACCCAAGGCAGATACGCAGTATTTT. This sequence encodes CARIRGGQPKADTQYF.

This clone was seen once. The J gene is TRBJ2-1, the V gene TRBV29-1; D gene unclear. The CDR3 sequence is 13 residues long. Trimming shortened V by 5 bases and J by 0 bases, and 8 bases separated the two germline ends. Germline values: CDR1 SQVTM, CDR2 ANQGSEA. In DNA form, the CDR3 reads TGCAGCGTTTTCTATAGCTCCTACAATGAGCAGTTCTTC. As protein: CSVFYSSYNEQFF.